This T cell receptor (beta chain) was obtained from a study of T-cell memory formation after mild COVID-19. Notes on the study in general: Contracting clones, day 15 to 85, had balanced CD4/CD8, and later expanders favored CD4+.

From 5'RACE with constant-segment primers came TCR alpha and TCR beta cDNA libraries that carried sample barcodes and UMIs. TCRdb re-derived calls from the 5' RACE reads in MiXCR, one entry per CDR3 protein. The sample consists of roughly 300,000 distinct CDR3 sequences, 8% to 9% of them appearing once. For this clonotype: Antigen: not known.

J gave up 6 bases and V 1 base, and 12 bases lay outside the gene matches. The length of the CDR3 is 17 residues. From germline, CDR1 is LGHDT and CDR2 YNNKEL (reference sequence). This TCR derives from a man younger than 35 who had mild COVID-19 (a few samples of this study predate the infection). Cell type and time point are not known. The specimen was PBMCs or a T cell subset sorted from them (not recorded which). The gene calls are TRBV3-1 and TRBJ2-7, with 10 bases fitting TRBD1. CDR3 nucleotides: TGTGCCAGCAGCCAAGGGCCGGGACAGGGGTTAGTTGGCGAGCAGTACTTC. Encoded protein: CASSQGPGQGLVGEQYF.